The clone carrying this TCR beta chain came up many times. Its antigen is still unknown. Uncontrolled infection, other autoimmune disease, pregnancy or lactation disqualified patients from enrolment. Orbital computed tomography and thyroid ultrasound, together with serum TRAb and thyroxine and clinical symptoms, were used for diagnoses. The CDR3 regions of TCR beta were amplified from RNA transcripts. When the TCR CDR3 underwent first-round RT-PCR, the HTBI primer set was used. TCRdb ran MiXCR on the multiplex PCR reads and lists one entry per CDR3 protein. The table has about 580,000 distinct CDR3 sequences, about 15% seen once. CDR1 is MDHEN and CDR2 is SYDVKM in the germline V gene. CDR3 length equals 16 residues. V was cut by 3 bases and J by 0 bases, with 9 bases left in between. This record belongs to a study of T cells in Graves' hyperthyroidism and ophthalmopathy. General study points: Before onset, by a median of 6.5 months, the model predicted ophthalmopathy.

This chain links TRBV28 with TRBJ1-6, with D perhaps matching TRBD1 (6 bases). The TCR was taken from a woman aged 25 to 39 with Graves' hyperthyroidism that later progressed to Graves' ophthalmopathy. The sequenced sample was blood. CDR3 residues: CASSLGGSSYNSPLHF. Here the CDR3 DNA reads TGTGCCAGCAGTTTGGGGGGCAGCTCCTATAATTCACCCCTCCACTTT. Filled out from reference TRBV28 and TRBJ1-6, the complete variable domain reads DVKVTQSSRYLVKRTGEKVFLECVQDMDHENMFWYRQDPGLGLRLIYFSYDVKMKEKGDIPEGYSVSREKKERFSLILESASTNQTSMYLCASSLGGSSYNSPLHFGNGTRLTVT.